This TCR beta chain was captured in a study of shared clonotypes between healthy human individuals. On this clone itself: This specimen includes other DNA sequences encoding the same CDR3.

The CDR3 contains 12 residues. CDR1 is SNHLY and CDR2 is FYNNEI in the germline V gene. Trimming removed 1 base from V and 5 bases from J, with 5 bases in between. The protocol was immunoSEQ multiplex PCR, while the TCRdb copy is restricted to in-frame clones and leaves out a portion. The data show millions of clones, with more than 80% seen just once and about 0.13% held by the top ten. The TCR was taken from a man younger than 30 in good health. The chain recombines TRBV2 with TRBJ2-5; D is undetermined. Material: naive CD4+ T cells sorted from blood. The subset denotes: CD45RA+ positively selected. CDR3 DNA sequence: TGTGCCAGCAGTGAAGGAAGGGAGACCCAGTACTTC. Its protein is CASSEGRETQYF.